Listed below are T cell receptor beta chains from one sample, sequenced in a study of blood T cell repertoires in COVID-19. Sequenced by immunoSEQ multiplex PCR; TCRdb stores in-frame clones only, minus some. The sample consists of 200,000 or so clones, 70% to 85% of them appearing once. Sample: peripheral blood. The receptors were sampled from a human donor in a cohort sampled during active COVID-19. CDR3s include the opening cysteine and the closing phenylalanine or tryptophan. Only part of the rows carry a size: once, few, many, or a class if the clone is expanded.

abundance	v_gene	j_gene	CDR3aa
-	TRBV9	TRBJ1-2	CASSPGQGVMGYGYTF
-	TRBV28	TRBJ2-7	CASSPGRLGEQYF
-	TRBV12-3/TRBV12-4	TRBJ1-2	CASNTGTGAPYTF
-	TRBV21-1	TRBJ2-7	CASSKDGKSSYEQYF
-	TRBV4-1	TRBJ2-3	CASSQEQTSASTDTQYF
-	TRBV15	TRBJ2-7	CATSSQREGRGEQYF
-	TRBV11-2	TRBJ2-7	CASSLNRRTGISYEQYF
-	TRBV6-5	TRBJ1-3	CAIKGGTGNTIYF
-	TRBV9	TRBJ2-3	CASTGSTDTQYF
-	TRBV11-2	TRBJ2-2	CASSLGGLNTGELFF
-	TRBV27	TRBJ2-7	CASRLYTGGSYEQYF
-	TRBV5-1	TRBJ1-4	CASSPSIGQDEKLFF
-	TRBV28	TRBJ1-4	CAIRTGGGTNEKLFF
once	TRBV18	TRBJ2-2	CASSRRDTNTGELFF
-	TRBV18	TRBJ2-1	CASSPGLYNEQFF
once	TRBV29-1	TRBJ1-2	CSVETLTEYGYTF
-	TRBV18	TRBJ2-2	CASSSSGGSNTGELFF
-	TRBV6-1	TRBJ2-7	CASSEVLSGTYEQYF
-	TRBV5-1	TRBJ1-6	CASSRSTGGNSPLHF
few	TRBV6-4	TRBJ2-5	CASLDPDNQETQYF
-	TRBV7-9	TRBJ2-7	CASSPEGTSPSYEQYF
-	TRBV18	TRBJ2-7	CASSGDRAYEQYF
-	TRBV15	TRBJ2-7	CATSRGTGGSYEQYF
-	TRBV18	TRBJ2-7	CASSPGFDSYEQYF
once	TRBV7-9	TRBJ2-1	CASRPGGGRADEQFF
-	TRBV7-7	TRBJ2-1	CASSHGGLDSGDEQFF
-	TRBV29-1	TRBJ1-2	CSVGGTPRLTDYGYTF